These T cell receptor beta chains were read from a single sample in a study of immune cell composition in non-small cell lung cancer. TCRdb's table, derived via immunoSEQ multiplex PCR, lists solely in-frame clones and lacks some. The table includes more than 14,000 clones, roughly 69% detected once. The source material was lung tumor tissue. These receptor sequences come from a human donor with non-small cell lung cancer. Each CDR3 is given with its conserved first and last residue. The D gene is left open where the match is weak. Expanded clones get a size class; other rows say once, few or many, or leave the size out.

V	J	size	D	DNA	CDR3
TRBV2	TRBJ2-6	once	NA	TGTGCCAGCAGTGACCGTTCTGGGGCCAACGTCCTGACTTTC	CASSDRSGANVLTF
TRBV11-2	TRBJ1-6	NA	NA	TGTGCCAGCAGCTTATGGGAGTCCAATTCACCCCTCCACTTT	CASSLWESNSPLHF
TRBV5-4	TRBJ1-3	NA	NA	TGTGCCAGCAGCAGGGGCGAGAACTCTGGAAACACCATATATTTT	CASSRGENSGNTIYF
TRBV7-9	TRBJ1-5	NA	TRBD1	TGTGCCAGCAGCTTAAGACAGGGTCAGCCCCAGCATTTT	CASSLRQGQPQHF
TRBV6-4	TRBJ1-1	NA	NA	TGTGCCAGCAGTGTCTACAGATACACTGAAGCTTTCTTT	CASSVYRYTEAFF
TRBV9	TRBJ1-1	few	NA	TGTGCCAGCAGCGAGACACCCTCGAACACTGAAGCTTTCTTT	CASSETPSNTEAFF
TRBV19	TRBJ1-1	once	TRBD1	TGTGCCAGTAAGGAAACGGACAGGGGTACTGAAGCTTTCTTT	CASKETDRGTEAFF
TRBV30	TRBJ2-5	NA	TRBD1	TGTGCCTGGAGTAAACAGGGGGAGACCCAGTACTTC	CAWSKQGETQYF
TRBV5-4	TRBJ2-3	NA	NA	TGTGCCAGCAGCCGGGAGCTGGTTAACCGGCGCGCGCAGTATTTT	CASSRELVNRRAQYF
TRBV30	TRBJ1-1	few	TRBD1	TGTGCCCGCGGGTTAACGGGACAGGGGAACACTGAAGCTTTCTTT	CARGLTGQGNTEAFF
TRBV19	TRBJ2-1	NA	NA	TGTGCCAGTAGTATGAGGGGGGGCTACAATGAGCAGTTCTTC	CASSMRGGYNEQFF
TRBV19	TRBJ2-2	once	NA	TGTGCCAGTAGTATCCCGAGGCTCGGGGCCGGGGAGCTGTTTTTT	CASSIPRLGAGELFF
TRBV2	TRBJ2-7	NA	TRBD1	TGTGCCAGCACTTTAGGCAGGGGGTACGAGCAGTACTTC	CASTLGRGYEQYF
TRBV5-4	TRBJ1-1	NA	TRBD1	TGTGCCAGCAGCTCACCGGACAGGGTCAAAGCTTTCTTT	CASSSPDRVKAFF
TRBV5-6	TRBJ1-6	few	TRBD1	TGTGCCAGCAGCGGGACAGGTCACAATTCACCCCTCCACTTT	CASSGTGHNSPLHF
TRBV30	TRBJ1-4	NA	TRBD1	TGTGCCTGGGCGACAGGGATCAGCTTGGGGACTAATGAAAAACTGTTTTTT	CAWATGISLGTNEKLFF
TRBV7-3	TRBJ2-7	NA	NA	TGTGCCAGCAGCTTAGCGTCGGGGTCGGGGTACGAGCAGTACTTC	CASSLASGSGYEQYF
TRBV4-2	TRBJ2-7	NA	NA	TGTGCCAGCAGCCAAGATCTATACGGCTCCTACGAGCAGTACTTC	CASSQDLYGSYEQYF
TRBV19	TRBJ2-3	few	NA	TGTGCCAGTAGTGGCATAGGACAGAGCACAGATACGCAGTATTTT	CASSGIGQSTDTQYF
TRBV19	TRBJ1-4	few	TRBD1	TGTGCCAGTAGTTTGGGGACAGGGGAGGCTAATGAAAAACTGTTTTTT	CASSLGTGEANEKLFF
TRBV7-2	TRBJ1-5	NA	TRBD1	TGTGCCAGCAGCGGGGGGAGGACAGGGGCTCAGCCCCAGCATTTT	CASSGGRTGAQPQHF
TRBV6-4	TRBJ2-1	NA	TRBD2	TGTGCCAGCAGTCCCCGGGGGGGGGAAGTGCATGAGCAGTTCTTC	CASSPRGGEVHEQFF
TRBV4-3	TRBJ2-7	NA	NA	TGCGCCAGCAGCCAAGCCCAGACCTACGAGCAGTACTTC	CASSQAQTYEQYF
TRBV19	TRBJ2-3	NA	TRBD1	TGTGCCAGTAGTAACTATGGACAGGGGGGAACAGATACGCAGTATTTT	CASSNYGQGGTDTQYF
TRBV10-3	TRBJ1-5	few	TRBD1	TGTGCCATCAGTAGATCTTCTAAGTCAGGGGGCGCGAATCAGCCCCAGCATTTT	CAISRSSKSGGANQPQHF
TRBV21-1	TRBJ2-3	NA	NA	TGTGCCAGCAGCAAAGAGGGGACAGGGGATGCATGCCGGGAGTATTTT	CASSKEGTGDACREYF
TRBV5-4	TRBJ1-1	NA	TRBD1	TGTGCCAGCAGCCCTGGCGGGGACAGAGGCACTGAAGCTTTCTTT	CASSPGGDRGTEAFF
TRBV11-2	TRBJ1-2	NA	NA	TGTGCCAGCAGCTCATATCGGGGAGTTAACTATGGCTACACCTTC	CASSSYRGVNYGYTF
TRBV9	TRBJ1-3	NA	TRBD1	TGTGCCAGCAGCCCGCCAATCGGGACAGCCTCTGGAAACACCATATATTTT	CASSPPIGTASGNTIYF
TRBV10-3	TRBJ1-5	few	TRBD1	TGTGCCACCGGACAGGGGTACAATCAGCCCCAGCATTTT	CATGQGYNQPQHF
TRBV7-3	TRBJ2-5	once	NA	TGTGCCAGCGCCGGGGGAGCCCAAGAGACCCAGTACTTC	CASAGGAQETQYF
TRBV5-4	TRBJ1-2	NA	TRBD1	TGTGCCAGCAGGCCCGAAGGGACAGGGGGCTATGGCTACACCTTC	CASRPEGTGGYGYTF
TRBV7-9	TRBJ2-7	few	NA	TGTGCCAGCAGCTCAGGGGAGTTGTACGAGCAGTACTTC	CASSSGELYEQYF
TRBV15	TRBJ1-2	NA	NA	TGTGCCACCAGCAGAGATACCGCCTCCCCTAGGTTC	CATSRDTASPRF
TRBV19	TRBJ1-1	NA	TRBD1	TGTGCCAGTAGGAGGCGGACAGGGGAGGGCACTGAAGCTTTCTTT	CASRRRTGEGTEAFF
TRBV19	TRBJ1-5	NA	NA	TGTGCCAGTACATCCGGGACAAGGTCAGATCAGCCCCAGCATTTT	CASTSGTRSDQPQHF
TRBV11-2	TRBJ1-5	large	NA	TGTGCCAGCAGCTTAGGGGCAGCCTTTAGCAATCAGCCCCAGCATTTT	CASSLGAAFSNQPQHF
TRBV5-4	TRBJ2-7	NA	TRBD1	TGTGCCAGCAGCCTATACAGGGGGCAGGAGTACGAGCAGTACTTC	CASSLYRGQEYEQYF
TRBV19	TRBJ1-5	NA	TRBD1	TGTGCCAGTAGACTATCCCCGGGACAGAAGGGCAATCAGCCCCAGCATTTT	CASRLSPGQKGNQPQHF
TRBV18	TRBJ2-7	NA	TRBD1	TGTGCCAGCTCACCACCCTCTCTCCCGGGACAGGTTTACGAGCAGTACTTC	CASSPPSLPGQVYEQYF
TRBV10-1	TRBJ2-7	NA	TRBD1	TGCGCCAGCAGGGACACAGGGGACGAGCAGTACTTC	CASRDTGDEQYF
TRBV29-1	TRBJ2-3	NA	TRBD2	TGCAGCGTTCTCGGGACTAGCGGGGGGGCCTGGGATACGCAGTATTTT	CSVLGTSGGAWDTQYF
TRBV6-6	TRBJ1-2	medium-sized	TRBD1	TGTGCCAGCAGTTACGGGGACAGGGTTGGCTATGGCTACACCTTC	CASSYGDRVGYGYTF
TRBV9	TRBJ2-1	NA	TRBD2	TGTGCCAGCAGCGTAGTCGGGCTAGCGGGGGTGAGCTCCTACAATGAGCAGTTCTTC	CASSVVGLAGVSSYNEQFF
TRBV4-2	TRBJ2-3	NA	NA	TGTGCCAGCAGCCAAGACGAGGCTCCAGATACGCAGTATTTT	CASSQDEAPDTQYF
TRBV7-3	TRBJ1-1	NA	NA	TGTGCCAGCAGCCCAGGGGAAGAGGGACAAGCTTTCTTT	CASSPGEEGQAFF
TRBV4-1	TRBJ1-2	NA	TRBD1	TGCGCCAGCAGCCCCTCTACAGGGGGCTATGGCTACACCTTC	CASSPSTGGYGYTF
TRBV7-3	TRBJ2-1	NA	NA	TGTGCCAGCAGCTTGTATGCGGGGAGCTCCTACAATGAGCAGTTCTTC	CASSLYAGSSYNEQFF
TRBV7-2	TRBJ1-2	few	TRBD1	TGTGCCAGCAGAACCGGGACAGGGATGTCGGACTATGGCTACACCTTC	CASRTGTGMSDYGYTF
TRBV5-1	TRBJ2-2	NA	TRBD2	TGCGCCAGCAGCTGGACGGGAGGCACCGGGGAGCTGTTTTTT	CASSWTGGTGELFF
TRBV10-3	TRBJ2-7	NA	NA	TGTGCCATCATGGGCCGATTCGGTGGCGACGAGCAGTACTTC	CAIMGRFGGDEQYF
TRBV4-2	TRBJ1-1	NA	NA	TGTGCCAGCAGCTTGCAGTCTGCTCCTGAAGCTTTCTTT	CASSLQSAPEAFF
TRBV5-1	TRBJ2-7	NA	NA	TGCGCCAGCAGCCCCGGACATTCCTACGAGCAGTACTTC	CASSPGHSYEQYF
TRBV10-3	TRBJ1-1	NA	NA	TGTGCCATCAGTGAGTCGAGCGTACCCAACATGAACACTGAAGCTTTCTTT	CAISESSVPNMNTEAFF
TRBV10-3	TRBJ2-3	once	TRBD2	TGTGCCATCAGTGTATCGGAAAGGGAGGGTACGCAGTATTTT	CAISVSEREGTQYF
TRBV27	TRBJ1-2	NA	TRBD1	TGTGCCAGCAGTTCGACAGGGGTTGAAGGCTACACCTTC	CASSSTGVEGYTF